One sample yielded the 14 T cell receptor beta chains listed below, sequenced in a study of OX40 agonist ivuxolimab in advanced cancers. Some clones are missing from TCRdb's copy, which holds only in-frame ones; the method was immunoSEQ multiplex PCR. Here the sample spans approximately 69,000 clones, around four fifths being singletons. Sequencing was performed on CD4+ or CD8+ T cells sorted from blood, taken in a trial of the OX40 agonist ivuxolimab. These receptors originate from an adult with an advanced solid tumor such as melanoma, head and neck, liver or kidney cancer.

This chain uses TRBV5-3 with TRBJ2-2, with 9 bases identical to TRBD1. TRBV5-3 is known as an ORF, though its function is uncertain. V lost 8 bases to trimming and J lost 4 bases; unmatched junction nucleotides: 9. This CDR3 is built from 15 residues. This CDR3 is CASSTGQGITGELFF. Written as DNA, the CDR3 is TGTGCCAGCAGCACGGGACAGGGCATCACCGGGGAGCTGTTTTTT.

The chain couples TRBV7-3 to TRBJ2-2, with no clear D. The length of the CDR3 is 14 residues. The V end was cut by 0 bases, the J end by 1 base, with 3 bases between. Germline V gives CDR1 SGHTA, CDR2 FQGTGA. As DNA, the CDR3 is TGTGCCAGCAGCTTAACAGGGAACACCGGGGAGCTGTTTTTT. This sequence encodes CASSLTGNTGELFF.

The V call is TRBV28, the J call TRBJ2-5; D tentatively fits TRBD1 or TRBD2 (6 bases each). Trimming took 2 bases from V and 5 from J, leaving 21 bases between them. Germline V gene lookup returns CDR1 MDHEN and CDR2 SYDVKM. The CDR3 consists of 17 residues. CDR3 protein: CASSLISRGPGLETQYF. DNA for the CDR3: TGTGCCAGCAGTTTAATCTCTCGGGGGCCCGGGTTGGAGACCCAGTACTTC.

In this sample, this clone turned up a few times. The V call is TRBV19, the J call TRBJ2-1; D not certain. The CDR3 covers 13 residues. Germline CDR1 is LNHDA and CDR2 is SQIVND (reference sequence). V shed 1 base and J shed 10 bases, with 11 bases lying between them. CDR3 amino acids: CASSIGPLGEQFF. CDR3 coding DNA: TGTGCCAGTAGTATAGGACCCCTCGGGGAGCAGTTCTTC.

J is TRBJ2-5 and V is TRBV4-1; 7 nucleotides line up with TRBD2. Germline loops: CDR1 MGHRA, CDR2 YSYEKL. This CDR3 comprises 16 residues. V lost 1 base to trimming and J lost 3 bases; unmatched junction nucleotides: 8. CDR3 residues: CASSQVARELKETQYF. CDR3 DNA: TGCGCCAGCAGCCAAGTAGCGCGGGAGCTCAAAGAGACCCAGTACTTC.

This clone was counted only a few times. The rearrangement uses TRBV27 and TRBJ2-5; D gene uncertain. V lost 5 bases to trimming and J lost 0 bases, with 10 bases between them. The V gene's germline CDR1 is MNHEY and CDR2 SMNVEV (reference sequence). CDR3 size: 14 residues. The CDR3 is CASSPAGYQETQYF. In nucleotides, the CDR3 is TGTGCCAGCAGTCCCGCCGGGTACCAAGAGACCCAGTACTTC.

The chain combines TRBV6-6 with TRBJ1-6; no clear D gene. The CDR3 spans 13 residues. Germline-derived CDR1 and CDR2 are MNHNY and SVGAGI (reference sequence). Trimming cost V 3 bases and J 10 bases, with 10 bases left between them. DNA of the CDR3: TGTGCCAGCAGTTATTACCAGGCGTCACCCCTCCACTTT. This encodes CASSYYQASPLHF.

The chain uses TRBV7-2 and TRBJ2-7; D may be TRBD1 (5 bases). This CDR3 has 14 residues. Trimming took off 3 bases at V and 5 bases at J, with 14 bases between the two ends. Germline V gene sequence: CDR1 SGHTA, CDR2 FQGNSA. The CDR3, as DNA: TGTGCCAGCAGCTTTTTTGCGCAGGGCCACGAGCAGTACTTC. Translated, it gives CASSFFAQGHEQYF.

This rearrangement joins TRBV28 to TRBJ2-1; 10 positions match TRBD1. Per the germline V gene, CDR1 is MDHEN and CDR2 is SYDVKM. With 6 bases clipped from V and 9 bases from J, the junction kept 14 bases outside the gene matches. The CDR3 loop spans 16 amino acids. CDR3 region: CASRDRPGQGLGEQFF. In nucleotides, the CDR3 is TGTGCCAGCAGGGACCGCCCGGGACAGGGGTTGGGTGAGCAGTTCTTC.

CDR3 in amino acids: CASSTYLAASTDTQYF. The CDR3 DNA reads as TGTGCCAGTAGTACCTACTTAGCGGCTAGCACAGATACGCAGTATTTT. This chain connects TRBV19 to TRBJ2-3; maybe TRBD2 (6 bases). V lost 4 bases to trimming and J lost 0 bases, with 14 bases between them. This CDR3 spans 16 amino acids. CDR1 and CDR2 from the germline V gene are LNHDA and SQIVND (reference sequence).

The chain has TRBV7-2 and TRBJ2-1, with unresolved D. CDR3 length equals 12 residues. The V gene lost 1 base and the J gene lost 3 bases, with 1 base spanning the gap. Germline V CDR1 and CDR2: SGHTA, FQGNSA. CDR3: CASSLDYNEQFF. In DNA, the CDR3 is TGTGCCAGCAGCTTAGACTACAATGAGCAGTTCTTC.

CDR3 nucleotide sequence: TGTGCCAGCAGCTTCGAGTTCGGCTCACAAGAGACCCAGTACTTC. Translation gives CASSFEFGSQETQYF. The chain links TRBV11-2 to TRBJ2-5; the D is unclear. Germline-derived CDR1 and CDR2 are SGHAT and FQNNGV. The V and J ends lost 3 bases and 2 bases respectively, with 13 bases between them. The CDR3 length is 15 residues.

The V call is TRBV5-8, the J call TRBJ1-4, with D possibly TRBD1 on 6 matching bases. Looked up from germline, CDR1 is SGHTS and CDR2 is YDEGEE. Trimming removed 1 base at V and 5 bases at J, with 12 bases between. The CDR3 extends over 15 amino acids. The CDR3 sequence is CASSLSGQENEKLFF. The CDR3 DNA reads as TGTGCCAGCAGCTTGTCGGGACAAGAGAATGAAAAACTGTTTTTT.

This clone has a handful of counts. V and J are TRBV6-5 and TRBJ1-2; 8 bases match TRBD1. V lost 8 bases to trimming and J lost 4 bases; unmatched junction nucleotides: 3. This CDR3 has 12 amino acids. From germline, CDR1 is MNHEY and CDR2 SVGAGI. The CDR3 protein is CASGQGPYGYTF. CDR3 sequence (DNA): TGTGCCAGCGGACAGGGCCCCTATGGCTACACCTTC.